This section outlines one T cell receptor (beta chain) sequence together with its context. The record originates from a study of shared clonotypes between healthy human individuals. Cells designated naive CD8 were CD45RO-negative and were positively selected for CCR7, with terminally differentiated effector memory CD45RA+ cells excluded. The germline V gene encodes CDR1 MNHNY and CDR2 SVGAGI (reference sequence). V shed 8 bases, J shed 7 bases, and the junction held 10 bases outside the gene matches. CDR3 size: 14 residues. Generated by immunoSEQ multiplex PCR, the TCRdb table keeps only in-frame clones and is missing some. The sample lists about 2.2 million clones; roughly 91% were seen once.

V gene TRBV6-6 combines with J gene TRBJ2-2; 7 nucleotides match TRBD2. The clonotype was recovered from a man aged 18 to 30 in good health. Some clones in this sample may be carry-over from other donors' samples. The sample consisted of naive CD8+ T cells from PBMCs. CDR3 protein: CASDLAGVSGELFF. CDR3 sequence (DNA): TGTGCCAGCGACCTCGCGGGAGTGAGCGGGGAGCTGTTTTTT.